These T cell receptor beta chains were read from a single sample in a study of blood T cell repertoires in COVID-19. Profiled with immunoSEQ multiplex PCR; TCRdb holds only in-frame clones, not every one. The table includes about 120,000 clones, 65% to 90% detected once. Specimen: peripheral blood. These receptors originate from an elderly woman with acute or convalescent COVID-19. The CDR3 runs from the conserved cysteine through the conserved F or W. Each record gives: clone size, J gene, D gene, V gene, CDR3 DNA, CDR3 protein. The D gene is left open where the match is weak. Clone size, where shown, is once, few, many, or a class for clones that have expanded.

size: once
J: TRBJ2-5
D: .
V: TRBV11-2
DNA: TGTGCCAGCAGCTTAGTTCAGTTTAGGGGGGGCGGAGAGACCCAGTACTTC
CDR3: CASSLVQFRGGGETQYF

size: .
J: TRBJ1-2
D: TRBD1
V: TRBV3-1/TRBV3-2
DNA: TGTGCCAGCAGACGGACAGGGGAGGAAGGCTACACCTTC
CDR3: CASRRTGEEGYTF

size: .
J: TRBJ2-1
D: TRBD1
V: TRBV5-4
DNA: TGTGCCAGCAGTCGGGACAGGGCCACCTACAATGAGCAGTTCTTC
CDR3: CASSRDRATYNEQFF

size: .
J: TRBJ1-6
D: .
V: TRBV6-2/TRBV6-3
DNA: TGTGCCAGCAGCGGACAGAATAATTCACCCCTCCACTTT
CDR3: CASSGQNNSPLHF

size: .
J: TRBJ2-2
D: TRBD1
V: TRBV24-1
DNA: TGTGCCACCAGTGATTCCACCCTGACAGGGTTGACCGGGGAGCTGTTTTTT
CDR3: CATSDSTLTGLTGELFF

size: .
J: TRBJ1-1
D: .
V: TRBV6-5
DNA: TGTGCCAGCAGTTACTCGAGCCTCAGGGGAAACACTGAAGCTTTCTTT
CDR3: CASSYSSLRGNTEAFF

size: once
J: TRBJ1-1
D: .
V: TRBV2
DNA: TGTGCCAGCAGTGAACAGGGAGGGATCACTGAAGCTTTCTTT
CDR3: CASSEQGGITEAFF

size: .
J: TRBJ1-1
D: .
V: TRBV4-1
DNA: TGCGCCAGCAGGGGCCCAGGGCCGGTTAAGGCTTTCTTT
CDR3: CASRGPGPVKAFF

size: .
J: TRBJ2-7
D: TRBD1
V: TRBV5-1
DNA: TGCGCCAGCAGCTTGGGTCAGGGGGCGGACGAGCAGTACTTC
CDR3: CASSLGQGADEQYF

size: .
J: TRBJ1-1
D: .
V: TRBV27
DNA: TGTGCCAGCAGTTTATGGCGGGGTGATGAAGCTTTCTTT
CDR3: CASSLWRGDEAFF

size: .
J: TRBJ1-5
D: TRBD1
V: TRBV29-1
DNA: TGCAGCGTTTACACAGGGGGCGGAAACAATCAGCCCCAGCATTTT
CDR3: CSVYTGGGNNQPQHF

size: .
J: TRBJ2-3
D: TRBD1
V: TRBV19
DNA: TGTGCCAGTAGTATAAGTACAGGGGGCACAGATACGCAGTATTTT
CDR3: CASSISTGGTDTQYF

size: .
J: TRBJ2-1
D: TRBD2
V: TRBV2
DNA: TGTGCCAGCAGACAATCGACTAGCGGGGGGGCTGTTCTCCTGTTCTTC
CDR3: CASRQSTSGGAVLLFF

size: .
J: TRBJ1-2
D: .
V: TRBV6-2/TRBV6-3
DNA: TGTGCCAGCAGTTATCCCGCGAGGGTGAGGGGCTACACCTTC
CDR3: CASSYPARVRGYTF

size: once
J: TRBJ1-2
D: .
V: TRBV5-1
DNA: TGCGCCAGCAGCCCCGGGACAAACTATGGCTACACCTTC
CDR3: CASSPGTNYGYTF

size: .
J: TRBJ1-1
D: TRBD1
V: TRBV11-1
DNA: TGTGCCAGCAGCTCTCGACAGGGTTGGGACACTGAAGCTTTCTTT
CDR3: CASSSRQGWDTEAFF

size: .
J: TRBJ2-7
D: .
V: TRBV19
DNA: TGTGCCAGTAAAGGTTCGGGATCTCAGGCCTACGAGCAGTACTTC
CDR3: CASKGSGSQAYEQYF

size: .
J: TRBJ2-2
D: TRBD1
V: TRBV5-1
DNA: TGCGCCAGCAGTTTGGGGACAGTGATTGGGGAGCTGTTTTTT
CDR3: CASSLGTVIGELFF

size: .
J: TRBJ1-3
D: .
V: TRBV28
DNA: TGTGCCAGCGGCGGTTACACCATATATTTT
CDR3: CASGGYTIYF

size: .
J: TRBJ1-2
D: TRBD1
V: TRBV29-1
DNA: TGCAGCTTGCTAACAGGGGAAGGAAGCTACACCTTC
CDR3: CSLLTGEGSYTF

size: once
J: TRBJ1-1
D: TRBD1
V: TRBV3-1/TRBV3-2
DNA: TGTGCCAGCAGCCACTGGAGAAGAGGACAGGGTACTGAAGCTTTCTTT
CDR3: CASSHWRRGQGTEAFF

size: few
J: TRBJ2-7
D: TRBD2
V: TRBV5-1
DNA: TGCGCCAGCAGCTTGGCCCACCTGGGAGGGAACGAGCAGTACTTC
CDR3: CASSLAHLGGNEQYF

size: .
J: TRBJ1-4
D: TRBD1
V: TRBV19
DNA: TGTGCCAGTAGTATAGGGGCCGGACAGGCTGTTAATGAAAAACTGTTTTTT
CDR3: CASSIGAGQAVNEKLFF

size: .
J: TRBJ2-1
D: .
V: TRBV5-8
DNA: TGTGCCAGCAGCCCGCCCTTTGGTCTATACAATGAGCAGTTCTTC
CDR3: CASSPPFGLYNEQFF

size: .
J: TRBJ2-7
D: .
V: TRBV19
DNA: TGTGCCAGTAGTCTGAGACACCAATCCTACGAGCAGTACTTC
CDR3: CASSLRHQSYEQYF

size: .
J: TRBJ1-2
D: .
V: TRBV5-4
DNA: TGTGCCAGCAGCTTGGAGGCAGCCAGGGACTATGGCTACACCTTC
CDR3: CASSLEAARDYGYTF

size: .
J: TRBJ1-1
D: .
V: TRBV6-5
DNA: TGTGCCAGCAGTTACTCACGGGGTGGGCAGACTGAAGCTTTCTTT
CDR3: CASSYSRGGQTEAFF

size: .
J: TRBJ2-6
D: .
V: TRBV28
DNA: TGTGCCAGCAGTCCGTGGGGGGGCACTGGGGCCAACGTCCTGACTTTC
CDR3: CASSPWGGTGANVLTF

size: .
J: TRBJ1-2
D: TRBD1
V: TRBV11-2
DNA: TGTGCCAGCATCGGGACAGGGGGCAACTATGGCTACACCTTC
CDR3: CASIGTGGNYGYTF

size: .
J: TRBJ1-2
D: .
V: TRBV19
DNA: TGTGCCAGTAGGCGAGAGGGTCTTAACTATGGCTACACCTTC
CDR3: CASRREGLNYGYTF

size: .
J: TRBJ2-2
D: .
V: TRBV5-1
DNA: TGCGCCAGCAGCGGCGGGACAGCCTTCACCGGGGAGCTGTTTTTT
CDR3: CASSGGTAFTGELFF